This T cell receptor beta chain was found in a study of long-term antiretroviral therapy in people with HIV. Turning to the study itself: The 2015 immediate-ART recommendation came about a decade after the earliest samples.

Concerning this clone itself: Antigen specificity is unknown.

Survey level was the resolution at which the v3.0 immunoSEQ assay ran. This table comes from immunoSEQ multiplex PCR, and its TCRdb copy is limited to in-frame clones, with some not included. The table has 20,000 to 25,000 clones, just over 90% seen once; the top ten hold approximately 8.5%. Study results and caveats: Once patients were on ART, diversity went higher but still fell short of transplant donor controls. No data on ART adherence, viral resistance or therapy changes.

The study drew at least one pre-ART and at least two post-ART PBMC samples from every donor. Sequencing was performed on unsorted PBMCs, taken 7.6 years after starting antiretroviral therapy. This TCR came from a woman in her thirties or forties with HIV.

The CDR3 loop reads CASSNVKGRQEGDEQFF. As DNA, the CDR3 is TGCGCCAGCAGTAATGTAAAGGGACGACAGGAGGGAGATGAGCAGTTCTTC. V gene TRBV5-1 combines with J gene TRBJ2-1; D possibly uses TRBD1 or TRBD2 (6 bases each). The germline V gene encodes CDR1 SGHRS and CDR2 YFSETQ. V dropped 5 bases and J dropped 8 bases, with 26 bases sitting between them. The CDR3 sequence is 17 residues long.